This T cell receptor beta chain was obtained from a study of T-cell reconstitution after alpha-beta-depleted transplantation in children. This clonotype was counted at least ten times. Antigen unknown. Preparation of the TCRbeta library used unique molecular identifiers. TCRdb reprocessed the PCR reads with MiXCR, giving one entry per CDR3 protein. The sample holds 200,000 or so distinct CDR3 sequences, approximately 6% seen once. Study-wide results and caveats: Expanded graft clones numbering several hundred reportedly gave rise to alpha-beta T cells about two months after transplant. By one year post-transplant, T-cell counts and diversity largely arose from T cells that were newly produced. Surviving recipient cells, namely T cells and thymic progenitors, were the source of high day-60 TCRbeta diversity in some patients.

This CDR3 comprises 15 residues. Trimming stripped 1 base from V and 2 bases from J, with 12 bases between. CDR1 is MNHEY and CDR2 is SMNVEV in the germline V gene (reference sequence). The clonotype comes from a girl less than two years old with combined immunodeficiency, due to receive a stem cell transplant. The specimen was PBMCs, collected before TCRalphabeta/CD19-depleted stem cell transplant. The chain joins TRBV27 to TRBJ2-7; no clear D. For the CDR3, the DNA is TGTGCCAGCAGTTTATATCCGGGCTGGACCTACGAGCAGTACTTC. Its translation: CASSLYPGWTYEQYF.